This TCR beta chain was observed in a study of shared clonotypes between healthy human individuals. Study findings and constraints: Relative to memory subsets, naive subsets generally showed larger estimated richness.

On this clone: Its cognate antigen is unknown.

The repertoire was sequenced with immunoSEQ multiplex PCR; TCRdb's copy has only in-frame clones and lacks some. The sample includes a few million clones, roughly nine tenths of them seen just once. Sequenced material: naive CD4+ T cells sorted from blood. Subset denoted: CD45RA+ positively selected. The source is a man younger than 30 in good health.

The CDR3 is CASRISASHGYTF. CDR3 DNA sequence: TGTGCCAGCAGGATCTCGGCGTCCCATGGCTACACCTTC. V is TRBV28 and J is TRBJ1-2; D call uncertain. The CDR3 spans 13 residues. Germline lookup yields CDR1 MDHEN and CDR2 SYDVKM. V was cut by 6 bases and J by 6 bases, with 14 bases left in between.